Listed here are 11 T cell receptor beta chains from one sample, sequenced in a study of blood T cell repertoires in COVID-19. Profiled with immunoSEQ multiplex PCR; TCRdb holds only in-frame clones, not every one. Among around 250,000 clones listed, roughly 86% were seen once. The sequencing input was peripheral blood. These receptors came from a man aged 18 to 29 with active or convalescent COVID-19.

J is TRBJ2-5 and V is TRBV6-5, with 7 bases fitting TRBD2. CDR1 MNHEY and CDR2 SVGAGI come from the germline V gene. The CDR3 totals 14 residues. V lost 8 bases to trimming and J lost 5 bases; unmatched junction nucleotides: 11. CDR3 sequence (DNA): TGTGCCAGCTCATTCGCGGGGGTTAGCGAGACCCAGTACTTC. Its protein is CASSFAGVSETQYF.

This clone was found many times. The genes are TRBV7-9 and TRBJ2-7; 8 bases are a match to TRBD2. Losses at the gene ends were 7 bases for V and 2 bases for J; bases not matched to a gene: 4. The CDR3 has 13 amino acids. Looked up from germline, CDR1 is SEHNR and CDR2 is FQNEAQ (reference sequence). CDR3 DNA sequence: TGTGCCAGCAACGGGCGGGAGGCCTACGAGCAGTACTTC. Amino acids: CASNGREAYEQYF.

The chain combines TRBV11-2 with TRBJ2-1; the match to TRBD1 covers 7 bases. Trimming cost V 1 base and J 6 bases; bases outside gene matches: 3. Germline CDR1 and CDR2: SGHAT and FQNNGV. The CDR3 contains 14 residues. Written as DNA, the CDR3 is TGTGCCAGCAGCTTAGTGACAGGGAGCAATGAGCAGTTCTTC. Translation: CASSLVTGSNEQFF.

The chain links TRBV4-1 to TRBJ2-7; D remains ambiguous. Per germline, CDR1 MGHRA and CDR2 YSYEKL. The CDR3 is 11 amino acids. With 1 base removed from V and 6 bases from J, the gap between germline ends came to 4 bases. The DNA of the CDR3 is TGCGCCAGCAGCCAAGCGGGCGAGCAGTACTTC. The encoded protein is CASSQAGEQYF.

This chain connects TRBV5-1 to TRBJ2-1; 11 nucleotides agree with TRBD2. The J segment lost 8 bases and the V segment lost 4 bases, leaving 11 bases of the junction unmatched. CDR1 SGHRS and CDR2 YFSETQ come from the germline V gene. The CDR3 covers 16 residues. The DNA of the CDR3 is TGCGCCAGCAGCCAGCAACTAGCGGGAGATGTGGATGAGCAGTTCTTC. Amino acid sequence: CASSQQLAGDVDEQFF.

The table lists this clone with a count of one. The chain has TRBV11-2 and TRBJ1-3, with 9 bases matching TRBD1. V lost 1 base to trimming and J lost 16 bases; unmatched junction nucleotides: 8. The CDR3 is made up of 13 amino acids. From germline, CDR1 is SGHAT and CDR2 FQNNGV. The CDR3 DNA follows: TGTGCCAGCAGCTTAGGCGGACAGGGGTTTCTGTATTTT. It codes for CASSLGGQGFLYF.

This chain connects TRBV5-1 to TRBJ2-2, with D uncertain. Germline CDR1 reads SGHRS; CDR2 reads YFSETQ. V was shortened by 1 base and J by 4 bases, with 5 bases between the two germline ends. CDR3 size: 13 residues. CDR3 in amino acids: CASSLHTTGELFF. CDR3 nucleotides: TGCGCCAGCAGCTTGCACACCACCGGGGAGCTGTTTTTT.

DNA for the CDR3: TGTGCCAGCAGCATAGTTCGGACAGCCTACGAGCAGTACTTC. This codes for CASSIVRTAYEQYF. J is TRBJ2-7 and V is TRBV11-3; tentative D call: TRBD1 (6 bases). The V end was cut by 5 bases, the J end by 2 bases, with 13 bases between. CDR1 is SGHNT, CDR2 YENEEA, per germline. This CDR3 contains 14 residues.

The chain uses TRBV6-5 and TRBJ1-5; D ambiguous. CDR3 length: 13 residues. Between the trimmed V and J ends, which lost 7 bases and 11 bases, there was a span of 18 bases. CDR1 and CDR2 (germline): MNHEY, SVGAGI. DNA of the CDR3: TGTGCCAGCACCCGAGCAGGAACCCGGACCCAGCATTTT. Residues: CASTRAGTRTQHF.

The chain uses TRBV10-2 and TRBJ1-1; D might be TRBD1 (5 bases). The CDR3 totals 13 residues. Germline V gene sequence: CDR1 WSHSY, CDR2 SAAADI. V lost 5 bases and J lost 1, with 8 bases in between. CDR3 sequence: CASSPGQNTEAFF. In DNA form, the CDR3 reads TGCGCCAGCAGTCCCGGACAGAACACTGAAGCTTTCTTT.

The chain carries TRBV7-2 and TRBJ1-2; D remains unclear. This CDR3 has 13 amino acids. Germline V gives CDR1 SGHTA, CDR2 FQGNSA. Trimming took 0 bases from V and 6 from J, leaving 8 bases between them. The CDR3 loop reads CASSLAPVHGYTF. In DNA, the CDR3 is TGTGCCAGCAGCTTAGCACCGGTCCATGGCTACACCTTC. Looking up the rest from reference TRBV7-2 and TRBJ1-2 gives the full variable domain: GAGVSQSPSNKVTEKGKDVELRCDPISGHTALYWYRQSLGQGLEFLIYFQGNSAPDKSGLPSDRFSAERTGGSVSTLTIQRTQQEDSAVYLCASSLAPVHGYTFGSGTRLTVV.